These 20 T cell receptor beta chains were sequenced from one sample in a study of technical replicates of blood from a few donors. Produced via immunoSEQ multiplex PCR; TCRdb's table is partial and in-frame only. The sample records roughly 15,000 clones, 80% being singletons. Sequencing was carried out using PBMCs. These receptors originate from a human donor in good health.

This clone has only a few counts. This chain joins TRBV11-2 and TRBJ2-7; the match to TRBD2 covers 12 bases. CDR1 and CDR2 (germline): SGHAT, FQNNGV. The V gene end was trimmed by 4 bases and the J gene end by 4 bases; junction bases not matched to a gene: 17. The CDR3 runs to 19 residues. In DNA, the CDR3 is TGTGCCAGCAGCTCCCTTCGGGCTAGCGGGAGGGCCTTACCGTACGAGCAGTACTTC. Residues: CASSSLRASGRALPYEQYF.

This chain uses TRBV7-8 with TRBJ1-4, with D perhaps matching TRBD1 (5 bases). Deletions cut 5 bases from V and 3 bases from J, with 16 bases between. The CDR3 runs 16 residues. Germline assignment: CDR1 SGHVS and CDR2 FQNEAQ. CDR3 amino acids: CASSPRQGRSNEKLFF. The DNA of the CDR3 is TGTGCCAGCAGCCCTAGGCAGGGCAGGTCTAATGAAAAACTGTTTTTT.

DNA for the CDR3: TGTGCCAGCAGCTCCCCGTCACGGGATGAGCAGTTCTTC. This translates into CASSSPSRDEQFF. The chain combines TRBV7-9 with TRBJ2-1; D is ambiguous. The CDR3 consists of 13 residues. Trimming left V 4 bases short and J 8 bases short, with 12 bases between. Germline loops: CDR1 SEHNR, CDR2 FQNEAQ (reference sequence).

The chain employs TRBV9 and TRBJ1-1; TRBD1 might be the D (5 bases). V lost 3 bases and J 0 bases, leaving 12 bases between the germline ends. Germline CDR1 is SGDLS and CDR2 is YYNGEE. The CDR3 is made up of 15 amino acids. The DNA of the CDR3 is TGTGCCAGCAGCGGCACAGGTGAGTTGAACACTGAAGCTTTCTTT. Translated, it gives CASSGTGELNTEAFF.

The gene calls are TRBV6-1 and TRBJ2-1, with 7 bases aligning to TRBD2. Germline CDR1 and CDR2: MNHNS and SASEGT. There are 14 residues in the CDR3. V lost 5 bases, J lost 5 bases, and 6 bases stayed unmatched. CDR3 loop: CASSPGLGDNEQFF. CDR3 DNA: TGTGCCAGCAGTCCAGGACTAGGGGACAATGAGCAGTTCTTC.

The chain combines TRBV10-2 with TRBJ2-7, with 8 bases lining up with TRBD2. The V gene end was trimmed by 6 bases and the J gene end by 1 base; junction bases not matched to a gene: 11. The CDR3 is 16 amino acids. CDR1 WSHSY and CDR2 SAAADI come from the germline V gene. As DNA, the CDR3 is TGCGCCAGCAGGGGCTCAGCGGGAGAAGGTTCCTACGAGCAGTACTTC. Translating it yields CASRGSAGEGSYEQYF.

This clone was seen only once. V is TRBV5-1 and J is TRBJ2-5, with 7 bases fitting TRBD1. J lost 5 bases, V lost 7 bases, and 8 bases had no gene match. Germline loops: CDR1 SGHRS, CDR2 YFSETQ. CDR3 length: 13 residues. The CDR3 DNA reads TGCGCCAGCGCACAGGGGAGTGGTGAGACCCAGTACTTC. Its protein is CASAQGSGETQYF.

The chain links TRBV7-9 to TRBJ2-7; 9 nucleotides agree with TRBD1. Germline V lookup: CDR1 SEHNR, CDR2 FQNEAQ (reference sequence). V lost 6 bases and J lost 2; bases outside the gene matches: 14. The CDR3 extends over 17 amino acids. The CDR3 DNA is TGTGCCAGCAGTCGAAGCCCTACAGGGGGCGACACCTACGAGCAGTACTTC. It translates to CASSRSPTGGDTYEQYF.

This chain uses TRBV7-6 with TRBJ1-2; 8 nucleotides align to TRBD1. With V trimmed by 3 bases and J by 4 bases, 10 bases remained unmatched. The CDR3 length is 16 residues. Germline V gives CDR1 SGHVS, CDR2 FNYEAQ. CDR3 loop: CASSFVRTGSGYGYTF. The DNA for the CDR3 is TGTGCCAGCAGCTTCGTTAGGACAGGGAGCGGCTATGGCTACACCTTC.

J is TRBJ1-2 and V is TRBV6-4, with 7 bases identical to TRBD1. Germline trimming cut 4 bases from V and 8 bases from J; bases unmatched to any gene: 13. Germline assignment: CDR1 MRHNA and CDR2 SNTAGT. CDR3 length: 15 amino acids. The CDR3 loop is CASSARTGSVLGYTF. CDR3 nucleotide sequence: TGTGCCAGCAGTGCACGGACAGGTTCTGTCTTAGGCTACACCTTC.

This clone has a single count. The chain is built from TRBV19 and TRBJ2-7; D may be TRBD1 (6 bases). The CDR3 covers 14 residues. Germline lookup yields CDR1 LNHDA and CDR2 SQIVND (reference sequence). V was cut by 6 bases and J by 2 bases, with 14 bases left in between. CDR3 sequence (DNA): TGTGCCAGTAGCCGGGACATCATCACCTACGAGCAGTACTTC. Protein product: CASSRDIITYEQYF.

The chain employs TRBV5-1 and TRBJ1-2; 8 bases are a match to TRBD1. With 1 base clipped from V and 6 bases from J, the junction kept 5 bases outside the gene matches. This CDR3 is 14 amino acids long. CDR1 is SGHRS and CDR2 is YFSETQ in the germline V gene. Here the CDR3 DNA reads TGCGCCAGCAGCTTGTTCGGGGACAGGAATGGCTACACCTTC. Residues: CASSLFGDRNGYTF. Variable domain in full (rest from reference TRBV5-1 and TRBJ1-2): KAGVTQTPRYLIKTRGQQVTLSCSPISGHRSVSWYQQTPGQGLQFLFEYFSETQRNKGNFPGRFSGRQFSNSRSEMNVSTLELGDSALYLCASSLFGDRNGYTFGSGTRLTVV.

The chain carries TRBV27 and TRBJ1-2, with D perhaps TRBD1 (5 bases). This CDR3 spans 12 amino acids. The V end lost 2 bases, the J end lost 8 bases, and 9 bases lay between the germline ends. Germline V gene data show CDR1 as MNHEY and CDR2 as SMNVEV (reference sequence). DNA of the CDR3: TGTGCCAGCAGTTTACGCGGGGACGGCTACACCTTC. Protein sequence: CASSLRGDGYTF.

In this sample, this clone turned up a few times. The gene calls are TRBV19 and TRBJ2-7; TRBD1 agrees at 8 bases. Unmatched junction bases numbered 1, after V lost 3 bases and J lost 0 bases. There are 14 residues in the CDR3. Germline V CDR1 and CDR2: LNHDA, SQIVND (reference sequence). The CDR3 coding sequence is TGTGCCAGTAGTATGGGACAGGCCTCCTACGAGCAGTACTTC. Its translation: CASSMGQASYEQYF.

V is TRBV7-7 and J is TRBJ2-5; 7 bases are shared with TRBD1. The CDR3 consists of 14 residues. The junction had 7 bases not matched to a gene; V was cut back by 4 bases and J by 5 bases. CDR1 and CDR2 from the germline V gene are SSHAT and FNYEAQ (reference sequence). CDR3 sequence: CASSSQQGSETQYF. The CDR3 nucleotides are TGTGCCAGCAGCTCACAACAGGGGTCGGAGACCCAGTACTTC.

V and J are TRBV28 and TRBJ1-2; D gene uncertain. Trimming removed 2 bases from V and 7 bases from J, with 11 bases in between. From germline, CDR1 is MDHEN and CDR2 SYDVKM. This CDR3 contains 13 residues. The CDR3 DNA reads as TGTGCCAGCAGTTTAATAGCAGCTACTGGCTACACCTTC. As protein: CASSLIAATGYTF.

V gene TRBV29-1 combines with J gene TRBJ2-1; D is uncertain. The CDR3 has 13 amino acids. Germline V gene lookup returns CDR1 SQVTM and CDR2 ANQGSEA. With 4 bases removed from V and 2 bases from J, the gap between germline ends came to 9 bases. This chain's CDR3 is CSVVLTTYNEQFF. DNA of the CDR3: TGCAGCGTTGTACTTACCACCTACAATGAGCAGTTCTTC.

The chain couples TRBV19 to TRBJ2-1; D may be TRBD2 (6 bases). The germline V and J ends were trimmed by 6 bases and 4 bases, with 16 bases remaining between them. The CDR3 extends over 15 amino acids. From germline, CDR1 is LNHDA and CDR2 SQIVND (reference sequence). The CDR3 loop reads CASSRTTGVYNEQFF. CDR3 nucleotide sequence: TGTGCCAGTAGCCGGACTACGGGGGTTTACAATGAGCAGTTCTTC.

The chain joins TRBV10-3 to TRBJ2-1, with TRBD2 matching 10 bases. CDR1 is ENHRY and CDR2 is SYGVKD in the germline V gene. The CDR3 spans 17 residues. Losses at the gene ends were 6 bases for V and 1 base for J; bases not matched to a gene: 9. CDR3 sequence: CAISPGASGSSYNEQFF. The CDR3 bases are TGTGCCATCAGCCCCGGGGCTAGCGGGAGTTCCTACAATGAGCAGTTCTTC.

This chain joins TRBV6-6 and TRBJ2-3; a possible D gene is TRBD2 (6 bases). Trimming cost V 7 bases and J 0 bases, with 11 bases left between them. Germline assignment: CDR1 MNHNY and CDR2 SVGAGI (reference sequence). The CDR3 length is 14 residues. CDR3 sequence reads: CASKGGRSTDTQYF. The DNA of the CDR3 is TGTGCCAGCAAGGGTGGGAGGAGCACAGATACGCAGTATTTT.